Presented here are 20 T cell receptor beta chains from one specimen sequenced in a study of shared clonotypes between healthy human individuals. Data came from immunoSEQ multiplex PCR; TCRdb stores just in-frame clones and leaves some out. The table includes over 2 million clones, roughly 95% detected once. Terminally differentiated effector memory CD45RA+ cells were left out of the naive CD8 fraction, which was CD45RO-negative and positively selected for CCR7. The sample consisted of naive CD8+ T cells sorted from blood. The receptor set was obtained from a man between 18 and 29 years old in good health.

The genes are TRBV4-1 and TRBJ1-4; TRBD1 matches 9 bases. Trimming at V came to 5 bases and at J to 6 bases, leaving 7 bases not matched to a gene. Germline CDR1 is MGHRA and CDR2 is YSYEKL. This CDR3 spans 15 amino acids. CDR3 nucleotides: TGCGCCAGCAGCGGCCCGGGACAGGGTGATGAAAAACTGTTTTTT. Residues: CASSGPGQGDEKLFF.

V and J are TRBV6-5 and TRBJ1-1, with D possibly being TRBD1 (6 bases). The V end was cut by 6 bases, the J end by 0 bases, with 11 bases between. This CDR3 region has 14 residues. CDR1 and CDR2 from the germline V gene are MNHEY and SVGAGI. The CDR3, as DNA: TGTGCCAGCAGCCGGGGGCTCATGAACACTGAAGCTTTCTTT. Protein: CASSRGLMNTEAFF.

The chain is built from TRBV11-2 and TRBJ1-6; D perhaps matches TRBD1 (5 bases). The germline V gene has CDR1 SGHAT and CDR2 FQNNGV. CDR3 length equals 18 residues. V was pared by 2 bases and J by 8 bases, with 22 bases between. CDR3 sequence reads: CASSLNSHRPQVDSPLHF. The CDR3 nucleotides are TGTGCCAGCAGCTTAAATTCGCACAGGCCCCAGGTTGATTCACCCCTCCACTTT.

The J gene is TRBJ2-7, the V gene TRBV10-1, with TRBD1 as a possible D gene (5 bases). CDR1 is WNHNN and CDR2 is SYGVQD in the germline V gene (reference sequence). Trimming stripped 2 bases from V and 0 bases from J, with 8 bases between. The CDR3 sequence is 14 residues long. The CDR3 protein is CASSEHRNSYEQYF. The DNA of the CDR3 is TGCGCCAGCAGTGAGCACAGGAACTCCTACGAGCAGTACTTC.

On this clone: This sample also contains other DNA sequences that code for the same CDR3. The genes are TRBV27 and TRBJ1-1; the D gene is possibly TRBD1 (5 bases). CDR3 length equals 14 residues. Trimming cost V 4 bases and J 1 base, with 10 bases left between them. In germline, CDR1 is MNHEY, CDR2 SMNVEV (reference sequence). The CDR3 is CASSWGEGNTEAFF. CDR3 bases: TGTGCCAGCAGTTGGGGGGAGGGGAACACTGAAGCTTTCTTT.

Of note for this clone: One end of the junction is discordant with germline, which a read error may explain. Other DNA sequences in the sample encode the same CDR3. V is TRBV27 and J is TRBJ2-6; D possibly corresponds to TRBD1 (5 bases). This CDR3 contains 17 residues. CDR1 is MNHEY and CDR2 is SMNVEV in the germline V gene (reference sequence). The CDR3 DNA sequence: TGTGCCAGCAGTTTACAACCTTTAAGCTCTGGGGCCAACGTCCTGACCTTC. Protein sequence: CASSLQPLSSGANVLTF.

This CDR3 is CASSPLDTQYF. The CDR3 DNA reads TGTGCCAGCAGCCCTTTGGATACGCAGTATTTT. J is TRBJ2-3 and V is TRBV16; D is uncertain. Germline V gene lookup returns CDR1 KGHSY and CDR2 FQNENV. This CDR3 comprises 11 residues. Trimming cost V 4 bases and J 6 bases, with 5 bases left between them.

V is TRBV9 and J is TRBJ2-7, with TRBD1 identical over 7 bases. CDR3 length: 15 residues. Germline CDR1 SGDLS, CDR2 YYNGEE. V shed 0 bases, J shed 8 bases, and the junction held 11 bases outside the gene matches. The CDR3 sequence is CASSVEGTVVHKQYF. As DNA, the CDR3 is TGTGCCAGCAGCGTAGAAGGGACAGTGGTCCACAAGCAGTACTTC.

This clone was counted a single time. The chain is built from TRBV14 and TRBJ1-3; D is unclear. V was pared by 5 bases and J by 4 bases, with 9 bases between. Germline assignment: CDR1 SGHDN and CDR2 FVKESK. The CDR3 consists of 13 residues. This CDR3 reads CASSVQQGNTIYF. Here the CDR3 DNA reads TGTGCCAGCAGCGTACAACAGGGAAACACCATATATTTT.

This sequence joins TRBV27 and TRBJ2-5; D possibly corresponds to TRBD1 (5 bases). The CDR3 contains 16 residues. Trimming took 0 bases from V and 0 from J, leaving 11 bases between them. Per germline, CDR1 MNHEY and CDR2 SMNVEV (reference sequence). The CDR3 nucleotides are TGTGCCAGCAGTTTATCGCGGACACTGTACCAAGAGACCCAGTACTTC. It is translated as CASSLSRTLYQETQYF.

This chain joins TRBV6-1 and TRBJ2-7; D ambiguous. The CDR3 extends over 11 amino acids. Deletions cut 8 bases from V and 3 bases from J, with 8 bases between. Germline assignment: CDR1 MNHNS and CDR2 SASEGT. CDR3 in amino acids: CASGRNYEQYF. The CDR3 bases are TGTGCCAGCGGGCGAAACTACGAGCAGTACTTC.

With respect to this clone: Other DNA sequences in the sample encode the same CDR3. This rearrangement joins TRBV6-6 to TRBJ1-2; D possibly corresponds to TRBD1 (5 bases). V dropped 5 bases and J dropped 1 base, with 14 bases sitting between them. The CDR3 length is 15 residues. Germline loops: CDR1 MNHNY, CDR2 SVGAGI (reference sequence). The CDR3 reads CASSPTGTDNYGYTF. The CDR3 DNA reads as TGTGCCAGCAGTCCGACCGGGACCGATAACTATGGCTACACCTTC.

V gene TRBV9 combines with J gene TRBJ2-7; 9 nucleotides line up with TRBD2. Germline CDR1 reads SGDLS; CDR2 reads YYNGEE. Trimming cost V 2 bases and J 3 bases; bases outside gene matches: 6. The CDR3 totals 15 residues. CDR3 nucleotides: TGTGCCAGCAGCGTTCGGACTAGCGACATCTACGAGCAGTACTTC. Translating gives CASSVRTSDIYEQYF.

V gene TRBV27 combines with J gene TRBJ2-7; weak D call: TRBD1 (5 bases). The V gene lost 6 bases and the J gene lost 3 bases, with 15 bases spanning the gap. Germline V gene sequence: CDR1 MNHEY, CDR2 SMNVEV (reference sequence). There are 14 residues in the CDR3. The CDR3 region has the DNA TGTGCCAGCAGCGTGGGGCGGAGCCTCTACGAGCAGTACTTC. It translates to CASSVGRSLYEQYF.

The gene calls are TRBV11-2 and TRBJ2-2; D is possibly TRBD1 (6 bases). The CDR3 is made up of 14 amino acids. Trimming cost V 5 bases and J 7 bases, with 14 bases left between them. CDR1 SGHAT and CDR2 FQNNGV come from the germline V gene. The DNA for the CDR3 is TGTGCCAGCAGCCCCTACAGGGCAGGCGGGGAGCTGTTTTTT. This gives the protein CASSPYRAGGELFF. Using reference TRBV11-2 and TRBJ2-2 for the parts outside the CDR3, the full variable domain is EAGVAQSPRYKIIEKRQSVAFWCNPISGHATLYWYQQILGQGPKLLIQFQNNGVVDDSQLPKDRFSAERLKGVDSTLKIQPAKLEDSAVYLCASSPYRAGGELFFGEGSRLTVL.

J is TRBJ2-1 and V is TRBV7-9, with a tentative D call TRBD2 (5 bases). The CDR3 spans 13 residues. The germline gives CDR1 SEHNR, CDR2 FQNEAQ (reference sequence). V shed 10 bases and J shed 3 bases, with 13 bases lying between them. The CDR3 sequence is CATQLGVYNEQFF. The CDR3 nucleotides are TGTGCCACCCAGCTCGGGGTCTACAATGAGCAGTTCTTC. Full variable domain (missing parts from reference TRBV7-9 and TRBJ2-1): DTGVSQNPRHKITKRGQNVTFRCDPISEHNRLYWYRQTLGQGPEFLTYFQNEAQLEKSRLLSDRFSAERPKGSFSTLEIQRTEQGDSAMYLCATQLGVYNEQFFGPGTRLTVL.

The V call is TRBV9, the J call TRBJ2-1; no clear D. V was cut by 4 bases and J by 9 bases, with 11 bases left in between. Looked up from germline, CDR1 is SGDLS and CDR2 is YYNGEE. The CDR3 runs to 12 residues. CDR3 bases: TGTGCCAGCAGCCCCTCGTGGGCTGAGCAGTTCTTC. Residues: CASSPSWAEQFF.

This clone was seen just once. The sample holds other DNA sequences that translate to the same CDR3. The J gene is TRBJ2-7, the V gene TRBV6-1; D not certain. Germline loops: CDR1 MNHNS, CDR2 SASEGT. This CDR3 spans 13 amino acids. The V gene lost 2 bases and the J gene lost 2 bases, with 7 bases spanning the gap. The CDR3 nucleotides are TGTGCCAGCAGTGAATGGGTCGCCTACGAGCAGTACTTC. It encodes CASSEWVAYEQYF.

The chain joins TRBV6-5 to TRBJ1-4, with 9 bases matching TRBD1. V was clipped by 4 bases and J by 4 bases; unmatched bases: 7. This CDR3 region has 16 residues. Germline V gives CDR1 MNHEY, CDR2 SVGAGI. As DNA, the CDR3 is TGTGCCAGCAGTTCCCGGGACAGGGAATATAATGAAAAACTGTTTTTT. It yields the protein CASSSRDREYNEKLFF.

The gene calls are TRBV9 and TRBJ2-7; the match to TRBD2 covers 11 bases. V lost 2 bases, J lost 4 bases, and 5 bases stayed unmatched. Germline CDR1 and CDR2: SGDLS and YYNGEE. The CDR3 covers 15 residues. The CDR3 region is CASSVGTSGQYEQYF. DNA for the CDR3: TGTGCCAGCAGCGTTGGGACTAGCGGTCAATACGAGCAGTACTTC.